What follows are 14 T cell receptor beta chains derived from one specimen sequenced in a study of T cells in Graves' hyperthyroidism and ophthalmopathy. TCR beta CDR3 regions were amplified from RNA. The study used the HTBI primer set for a first-round RT-PCR of the TCR CDR3. TCRdb recomputed calls from the multiplex PCR reads with MiXCR, one row per CDR3 protein. Of 500,000 to 750,000 distinct CDR3 sequences listed, approximately 15% were seen once; the top ten hold about 7%. The specimen sequenced was blood. The receptors were sampled from a woman in her late teens or twenties with Graves' ophthalmopathy.

This chain connects TRBV4-1 to TRBJ2-7, with D maybe TRBD1 (6 bases). CDR3 length equals 15 residues. The ends were cut back, 4 bases at V and 0 bases at J, with 13 bases in the middle. CDR1 is MGHRA, CDR2 YSYEKL, per germline. Here the CDR3 DNA reads TGCGCCAGCAGCCCGGGTACAGGGATCTCCTACGAGCAGTACTTC. Its translation: CASSPGTGISYEQYF.

This clonotype was detected only a few times. J is TRBJ2-7 and V is TRBV19, with 7 bases that match TRBD2. The CDR3 has 15 amino acids. Germline assignment: CDR1 LNHDA and CDR2 SQIVND (reference sequence). After removal of 5 bases from V and 3 bases from J, the junction contained 10 bases not matched to a gene. CDR3 amino acids: CASSPGSGNYYEQYF. CDR3 sequence (DNA): TGTGCCAGTAGTCCCGGGAGCGGGAACTACTACGAGCAGTACTTC.

Ten or more counts support this clonotype. This chain uses TRBV7-9 with TRBJ2-1; 7 bases map to TRBD1. This CDR3 is built from 15 residues. With 4 bases clipped from V and 6 bases from J, the junction kept 9 bases outside the gene matches. CDR1 and CDR2 from the germline V gene are SEHNR and FQNEAQ (reference sequence). This CDR3 is CASSWNRGETNEQFF. The DNA of the CDR3 is TGTGCCAGCAGCTGGAACAGGGGTGAAACCAATGAGCAGTTCTTC. Variable domain in full (rest from reference TRBV7-9 and TRBJ2-1): DTGVSQNPRHKITKRGQNVTFRCDPISEHNRLYWYRQTLGQGPEFLTYFQNEAQLEKSRLLSDRFSAERPKGSFSTLEIQRTEQGDSAMYLCASSWNRGETNEQFFGPGTRLTVL.

Comment on this clonotype: The junction and the germline gene differ at one end; a read error may be behind it. The chain links TRBV5-1 to TRBJ2-1; 7 nucleotides match TRBD2. Germline CDR1 SGHRS, CDR2 YFSETQ. This CDR3 comprises 17 residues. The CDR3 DNA sequence: TGTGCCAGCAGCGTAGGGGTGGGAGGGCCTCGGGACAATGAGCAGTTCTTC. This translates into CASSVGVGGPRDNEQFF.

There are many counts of this clonotype. V gene TRBV14 combines with J gene TRBJ2-1; a possible D gene is TRBD2 (5 bases). This CDR3 spans 14 amino acids. V lost 0 bases, J lost 8 bases, and 11 bases lay in between. Germline V CDR1 and CDR2: SGHDN, FVKESK. The CDR3 loop is CASSQDPGSYEQFF. The CDR3 region has the DNA TGTGCCAGCAGCCAAGATCCGGGGAGCTATGAGCAGTTCTTC.

This clonotype has just a few counts. The chain couples TRBV2 to TRBJ1-3; D is undetermined. Germline-derived CDR1 and CDR2 are SNHLY and FYNNEI. This CDR3 is 14 amino acids long. Deletions cut 2 bases from V and 3 bases from J, with 8 bases between. The CDR3 sequence is CASSEPGFGNTIYF. The CDR3 nucleotides read TGTGCCAGCAGTGAACCGGGATTTGGAAACACCATATATTTT. Based on the CDR3 plus reference TRBV2 and TRBJ1-3, the full variable domain is EPEVTQTPSHQVTQMGQEVILRCVPISNHLYFYWYRQILGQKVEFLVSFYNNEISEKSEIFDDQFSVERPDGSNFTLKIRSTKLEDSAMYFCASSEPGFGNTIYFGEGSWLTVV.

J is TRBJ1-5 and V is TRBV27, with 8 bases fitting TRBD1. V dropped 5 bases and J dropped 5; count of bases not matched to a gene: 5. CDR1 and CDR2 from the germline V gene are MNHEY and SMNVEV (reference sequence). CDR3 size: 14 residues. The CDR3 DNA reads as TGTGCCAGCAGTCGACAGGGGTCCCATCAGCCCCAGCATTTT. Encoded protein: CASSRQGSHQPQHF.

Regarding this clonotype: One junction end does not reproduce the germline sequence, and a read error may be involved. The chain has TRBV28 and TRBJ1-1; the D gene is possibly TRBD1 (5 bases). This CDR3 is 13 amino acids long. Germline CDR1 reads MDHEN; CDR2 reads SYDVKM. This CDR3 reads CASSPPGRTGAFF. CDR3 DNA: TGTGCCAGCAGTCCCCCGGGGCGAACTGGAGCTTTCTTT.

This clonotype was seen ten or more times. The genes are TRBV6-1 and TRBJ2-1; the match to TRBD1 covers 7 bases. The trim removed 11 bases at V and 1 base at J, leaving 11 bases unmatched. The CDR3 length is 15 residues. The germline V gene encodes CDR1 MNHNS and CDR2 SASEGT. CDR3 DNA sequence: TGTGCCGCCGTGGACAGGCCTTTTTCCTACAATGAGCAGTTCTTC. The encoded protein is CAAVDRPFSYNEQFF.

The V and J genes are TRBV7-9 and TRBJ2-1; perhaps D is TRBD1 or TRBD2 (6 bases each). V lost 5 bases and J 3 bases, leaving 14 bases between the germline ends. The CDR3 length is 15 residues. CDR1 and CDR2 from the germline V gene are SEHNR and FQNEAQ (reference sequence). The CDR3 bases are TGTGCCAGCAGCCCCCCCGGGGGCCACTACAATGAGCAGTTCTTC. Its translation is CASSPPGGHYNEQFF. The whole variable domain, remainder taken from reference TRBV7-9 and TRBJ2-1, is DTGVSQNPRHKITKRGQNVTFRCDPISEHNRLYWYRQTLGQGPEFLTYFQNEAQLEKSRLLSDRFSAERPKGSFSTLEIQRTEQGDSAMYLCASSPPGGHYNEQFFGPGTRLTVL.

There are many counts of this clonotype. The V and J genes are TRBV28 and TRBJ1-2; perhaps TRBD1 as D (6 bases). V was pared by 6 bases and J by 4 bases, with 18 bases between. The length of the CDR3 is 15 residues. Germline CDR1 is MDHEN and CDR2 is SYDVKM. The CDR3 loop reads CASSKQGPWRYGYTF. The CDR3 DNA sequence: TGTGCCAGCAGCAAACAGGGACCCTGGCGCTATGGCTACACCTTC.

This clonotype was counted many times. V is TRBV11-2 and J is TRBJ1-1; D remains unclear. Between the trimmed V and J ends, which lost 1 base and 3 bases, there was a span of 12 bases. Germline loops: CDR1 SGHAT, CDR2 FQNNGV. This CDR3 has 15 amino acids. The CDR3 bases are TGTGCCAGCAGCTTAGGGACGATAGTCGACACTGAAGCTTTCTTT. Translation: CASSLGTIVDTEAFF.

V and J are TRBV6-1 and TRBJ1-5; the match to TRBD1 covers 9 bases. Germline trimming cut 1 base from V and 5 bases from J; bases unmatched to any gene: 3. This CDR3 spans 15 amino acids. CDR1 and CDR2 from the germline V gene are MNHNS and SASEGT. The CDR3 here is CASSEGTGAHQPQHF. The CDR3 DNA is TGTGCCAGCAGTGAAGGGACAGGGGCACATCAGCCCCAGCATTTT.

V and J are TRBV4-3 and TRBJ1-4, with unresolved D. Germline CDR1 LGHNA, CDR2 YSLEER. The CDR3 sequence is 15 residues long. V was shortened by 1 base and J by 6 bases, with 12 bases between the two germline ends. The DNA for the CDR3 is TGCGCCAGCAGCCAAGGACTTTCCCGGGATGAAAAACTGTTTTTT. Encoded protein: CASSQGLSRDEKLFF.